A selection of T cell receptor beta chains follows, all from one sample in a study of shared clonotypes between healthy human individuals. Sequencing was performed with immunoSEQ multiplex PCR; in TCRdb, only in-frame clones are kept and a portion is missing. The table records roughly 1,500,000 clones, less than 99% of them present only once. Material for sequencing was naive CD4+ T cells sorted from blood. The receptor set was obtained from a man in his thirties or forties in good health. CDR3s include the opening cysteine and the closing phenylalanine or tryptophan. A D gene is named only where the DNA matches it firmly. The size field is filled for only some rows; it gives once, few, many or a size class.

j_call | clone_size | v_call | d_call | cdr3_aa | cdr3_nt
TRBJ1-2 | . | TRBV6-5 | . | CASSSRESYGYTF | TGTGCCAGCAGTTCCAGGGAGTCCTATGGCTACACCTTC
TRBJ1-2 | . | TRBV28 | . | CASRPTVTNYGYTF | TGTGCCAGTCGACCCACGGTTACTAACTATGGCTACACCTTC
TRBJ2-1 | . | TRBV12-2 | . | CASRSNRGTRRLAGRGRNEQFF | TGTGCAAGTCGCTCGAACCGGGGAACGAGAAGGCTAGCGGGAAGGGGACGCAATGAGCAGTTCTTC
TRBJ2-1 | . | TRBV29-1 | . | CSVEDGASNEQFF | TGCAGCGTTGAGGACGGGGCCTCGAATGAGCAGTTCTTC
TRBJ2-1 | . | TRBV14 | . | CASSWAGEQFF | TGTGCCAGCAGCTGGGCAGGGGAGCAGTTCTTC
TRBJ2-1 | . | TRBV18 | TRBD2 | CASSPRLADHNEQFF | TGTGCCAGCTCACCCAGACTAGCGGATCACAATGAGCAGTTCTTC
TRBJ1-4 | . | TRBV18 | . | CASSRTGLANEKLFF | TGTGCCAGCTCAAGAACAGGGTTGGCTAATGAAAAACTGTTTTTT
TRBJ1-1 | . | TRBV5-1 | . | CASSLAWTEAKAFF | TGCGCCAGCAGCTTGGCGTGGACAGAAGCAAAAGCTTTCTTT
TRBJ2-7 | . | TRBV7-2 | . | CASSPPDREFEQYF | TGTGCCAGCAGCCCACCGGACCGGGAGTTCGAGCAGTACTTC
TRBJ2-7 | . | TRBV6-1 | . | CASSSSFGVGEQYF | TGTGCCAGCAGTAGTAGCTTCGGGGTGGGAGAGCAGTACTTC
TRBJ2-2 | . | TRBV5-1 | . | CASSSGGTNTGELFF | TGCGCCAGCAGCTCTGGCGGGACGAACACCGGGGAGCTGTTTTTT
TRBJ2-3 | . | TRBV5-1 | TRBD2 | CASSFELMLAGVRADTQYF | TGCGCCAGCAGCTTTGAGTTAATGCTAGCGGGAGTACGCGCAGATACGCAGTATTTT
TRBJ1-5 | . | TRBV19 | . | CASSSTAGGQPQHF | TGTGCCAGTAGTTCGACAGCGGGAGGTCAGCCCCAGCATTTT
TRBJ1-5 | . | TRBV19 | . | CASSIDRRSNQPQHF | TGTGCCAGTAGTATAGATCGAAGGAGCAATCAGCCCCAGCATTTT
TRBJ2-3 | . | TRBV5-4 | . | CASSWGSTDTQYF | TGTGCCAGCAGCTGGGGCAGCACAGATACGCAGTATTTT
TRBJ2-3 | once | TRBV5-1 | . | CASSLSFLTDTQYF | TGCGCCAGCAGCTTGTCATTCCTAACAGATACGCAGTATTTT
TRBJ2-7 | . | TRBV9 | TRBD2 | CASSPRLAGGPYEQYF | TGTGCCAGCAGCCCCCGACTAGCGGGAGGCCCCTACGAGCAGTACTTC
TRBJ2-7 | . | TRBV5-4 | . | CASSLTGSSYEQYF | TGTGCCAGCAGCTTGACGGGGAGCTCCTACGAGCAGTACTTC
TRBJ2-6 | once | TRBV28 | . | CASSSLLAGANVLTF | TGTGCCAGCAGTTCGTTATTGGCTGGGGCCAACGTCCTGACTTTC
TRBJ2-3 | . | TRBV21-1 | . | CASSKCTSPTDTQYF | TGTGCCAGCAGCAAATGTACTAGCCCCACAGATACGCAGTATTTT
TRBJ2-3 | . | TRBV19 | . | CASSIALGSTDTQYF | TGTGCCAGTAGTATAGCGTTGGGTAGCACAGATACGCAGTATTTT
TRBJ2-1 | . | TRBV5-1 | . | CASSPQGDEQFF | TGCGCCAGCAGCCCACAGGGCGATGAGCAGTTCTTC
TRBJ2-5 | . | TRBV18 | TRBD1 | CASSRDRSQETQYF | TGTGCCAGCTCACGGGACAGAAGTCAAGAGACCCAGTACTTC
TRBJ1-5 | . | TRBV2 | . | CASHSAYSNQPQHF | TGTGCCAGCCATTCAGCCTATAGCAATCAGCCCCAGCATTTT
TRBJ2-7 | . | TRBV7-6 | TRBD1 | CASSRTTGAHYEQYF | TGTGCCAGCAGCCGGACGACAGGGGCCCACTACGAGCAGTACTTC
TRBJ2-3 | once | TRBV7-2 | TRBD2 | CASSLGTSADTQYF | TGTGCCAGCAGCTTGGGGACTAGCGCAGATACGCAGTATTTT
TRBJ2-2 | . | TRBV15 | . | CATSRDIPELFF | TGTGCCACCAGCAGGGATATACCGGAGCTGTTTTTT
TRBJ2-1 | . | TRBV29-1 | TRBD1 | CSVVEGAAYNEQFF | TGCAGCGTTGTAGAGGGGGCGGCCTACAATGAGCAGTTCTTC
TRBJ1-5 | . | TRBV2 | TRBD1 | CASSTGGRGNQPQHF | TGTGCCAGCAGCACAGGGGGCCGAGGCAATCAGCCCCAGCATTTT
TRBJ2-2 | . | TRBV9 | TRBD2 | CASSLTSGSSMITGELFF | TGTGCCAGCAGCCTTACTAGCGGGAGTTCGATGATCACCGGGGAGCTGTTTTTT
TRBJ2-3 | once | TRBV19 | . | CASSIIGSDTQYF | TGTGCCAGTAGTATTATCGGCTCAGATACGCAGTATTTT
TRBJ2-1 | . | TRBV9 | TRBD2 | CASSVLAGVGEQFF | TGTGCCAGCAGCGTGCTAGCGGGAGTTGGTGAGCAGTTCTTC
TRBJ1-1 | . | TRBV29-1 | TRBD1 | CSVHAQGMNTEAFF | TGCAGCGTTCATGCACAGGGGATGAACACTGAAGCTTTCTTT
TRBJ2-1 | . | TRBV30 | TRBD2 | CAWRRLAFSEQFF | TGTGCCTGGAGGAGACTAGCGTTCAGCGAGCAGTTCTTC
TRBJ2-1 | . | TRBV11-3 | . | CASSPRDTNNEQFF | TGTGCCAGCAGCCCTAGGGACACCAACAATGAGCAGTTCTTC
TRBJ2-1 | . | TRBV11-2 | . | CASSLDNGGAHEQFF | TGTGCCAGCAGCTTAGATAACGGGGGAGCGCATGAGCAGTTCTTC
TRBJ2-2 | . | TRBV27 | TRBD2 | CASSSSGSVSGELFF | TGTGCCAGCAGTTCTAGCGGGAGTGTTTCCGGGGAGCTGTTTTTT
TRBJ2-7 | . | TRBV7-9 | . | CASSRDVYSYEQYF | TGTGCCAGCAGCCGAGACGTTTACTCCTACGAGCAGTACTTC
TRBJ2-3 | . | TRBV6-6 | . | CASRRSSTDTQYF | TGTGCCAGCCGAAGATCTTCCACAGATACGCAGTATTTT
TRBJ2-7 | . | TRBV28 | . | CASSSFTYEQYF | TGTGCCAGCAGTTCATTTACCTACGAGCAGTACTTC
TRBJ1-4 | . | TRBV5-4 | . | CASSFRGSNEKLFF | TGTGCCAGCAGCTTCAGGGGCTCTAATGAAAAACTGTTTTTT
TRBJ2-5 | . | TRBV7-8 | TRBD1 | CASDRGAETQYF | TGTGCCAGTGACAGGGGTGCGGAGACCCAGTACTTC
TRBJ1-5 | . | TRBV25-1 | . | CASSGRLHNQPQHF | TGTGCCAGCAGTGGCCGACTGCACAATCAGCCCCAGCATTTT
TRBJ2-2 | . | TRBV9 | TRBD2 | CASSGGLAGWGSNTGELFF | TGTGCCAGCAGCGGGGGACTAGCGGGATGGGGTTCGAACACCGGGGAGCTGTTTTTT
TRBJ1-4 | . | TRBV5-1 | TRBD1 | CASSSGGMEEKLFF | TGCGCCAGCAGCTCAGGGGGGATGGAGGAAAAACTGTTTTTT